This TCR beta chain was sequenced for a study of cytotoxic CD8 clonotypes in ibrutinib-treated CLL (dated by TCRdb to the early 2020s). Regarding the study in general: The cohort included roughly 15 treatment-naive and 11 to 12 relapsed/refractory patients; about 18 were IGHV unmutated. Partial responses were observed in 24 patients and complete responses in 2; after a median follow-up of around 68 months, remission was maintained in roughly 14 patients and progression was observed in roughly 12. Response samples were taken after a median of 12 months on treatment, ranging from 6 to 36 months. On average, each sample yielded 255,043 productive templates and 94,082 productive rearrangements. Longitudinal samples were obtainable from about 30% of the roughly 86 participants in the trial. Cryopreserved peripheral blood mononuclear cells were collected before treatment, at response, and at either disease progression or sustained remission. Every sample from remission and from progressive disease was obtained while the patients were still on ibrutinib. Beyond this particular receptor, the publication reports: Sustained-remission and progressing patients did not have matched sampling times, and lymph node repertoires were not examined. Public clonotypes were rare and either shrank or stayed stable during treatment, and the rise in clonality at ibrutinib response reflected expansion of private clonotypes. An increase in clonality was observed at ibrutinib response, with clonality remaining stable during sustained remission and falling back toward baseline at progression. Baseline clonality was found to be higher than that of age-matched healthy donors and was strongly correlated with circulating CD8+ T-cell counts.

Turning to this clone: Its antigen is unknown. Base qualities are not at hand, and no much larger clone is one base apart.

On a MiSeq, deep resolution sequencing aimed for a depth between 1 in 1 million and 1 in 200,000 T cells, with each clonotype covered about 9.9x on average. TCR beta libraries were generated with the immunoSEQ hsTCRB Kit. The published analysis was carried out like this. The data were analyzed with ImmunoSEQ Analyzer and ImmunoSEQ Data Assistant, and V, D and J gene assignments followed IMGT definitions. Clonality, with values ranging from 0 to 1, was calculated as one minus the normalized Shannon entropy of productive rearrangement frequencies. Public clonotype analysis was restricted to overrepresented clonotypes comprising at least 0.05% of each patient's repertoire. About a dozen age-matched healthy donor repertoires from immuneACCESS served as clonality controls. Drawn from immuneACCESS, this table holds only the in-frame rearrangements with V and J called that TCRdb kept. Clones are partly lost; checked studies trace under half to an unresolved V gene and leave the rest unexplained. The V and J calls and clone size are taken from that table; D and trimming were inferred from the DNA. Counted in this sample were tens of thousands of clones; roughly three quarters of them appeared once. Together, the top ten hold 9.5% to 13% of the sample.

CDR1 and CDR2 are read off the germline V gene (reference sequence) as MNHNY and SVGAGI. V is cut by 4 bases and J by 6 bases, and the space between the germline ends is 9 bases. Including cysteine and phenylalanine, the CDR3 has 12 amino acids. Just the 36-base CDR3 DNA is kept, in frame starting at base 1. This sample's time point label indicates: progressive disease on ibrutinib. For TCR beta library preparation, roughly 1.8 micrograms of genomic DNA was extracted from cryopreserved PBMCs. Longitudinal blood samples from CLL patients on ibrutinib monotherapy were analyzed using high-throughput TCR beta sequencing. The patients took part in an open-label, single-center phase 2 trial of ibrutinib monotherapy.

The origin of this receptor is a human donor with chronic lymphocytic leukemia. The V and J segments used are TRBV6-6 and TRBJ1-1; no confident D gene assignment can be made. Sequencing was performed on PBMCs, taken at disease progression, from a patient treated with ibrutinib. The bases are TGTGCCAGCAGTTTTTCTCTGGCTGAAGCTTTCTTT. The translation is CASSFSLAEAFF.